This T cell receptor beta chain was recovered during a study of CD8 T cells in ankylosing spondylitis. Study results and caveats: Earlier authors reported some of these motif variants in reactive arthritis synovial fluid and blood. Within matched ankylosing spondylitis synovial fluid, disease-linked clones were reportedly significantly enriched. Relatively rare in peripheral blood, disease-linked clones were also CD8+.

Construction of TCR beta libraries was performed using quantitative 5'-RACE with molecular barcodes. MiXCR, applied by TCRdb to the 5' RACE reads, yields one record per CDR3 protein. The table lists roughly 100,000 distinct CDR3 sequences, approximately 25% of them singletons. This clonotype appeared a few times. The antigen is unknown. V lost 2 bases to trimming and J lost 6 bases, with 18 bases between them. The CDR3 contains 17 residues. The germline V gene encodes CDR1 KGHDR and CDR2 SFDVKD. This TCR came from a male donor with ankylosing spondylitis. Source material: synovial fluid, either unsorted or a sorted T cell fraction (not recorded which). The V gene is TRBV24-1, the J gene TRBJ2-2, with D tentatively TRBD2 (6 bases). The CDR3 DNA reads TGTGCCACCAGTGATTCTCCCGGGGGTTTAAGGGCCGGGGAGCTGTTTTTT. Translation: CATSDSPGGLRAGELFF.